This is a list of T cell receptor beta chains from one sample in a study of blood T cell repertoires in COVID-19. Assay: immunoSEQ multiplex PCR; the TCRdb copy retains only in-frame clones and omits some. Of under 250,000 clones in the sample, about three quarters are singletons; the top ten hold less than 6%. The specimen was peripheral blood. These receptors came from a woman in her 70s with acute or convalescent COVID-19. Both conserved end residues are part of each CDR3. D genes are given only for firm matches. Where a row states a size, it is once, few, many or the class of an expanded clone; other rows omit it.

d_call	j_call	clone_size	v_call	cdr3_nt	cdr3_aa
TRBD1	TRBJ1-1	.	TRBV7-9	TGTGCCAGCAGCTCCCGACAGGGTCGGAATGAAGCTTTCTTT	CASSSRQGRNEAFF
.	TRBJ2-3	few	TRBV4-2	TGTGCCAGCAGCCAAGATCGGATTAGCGGAGCTAGCACAGATACGCAGTATTTT	CASSQDRISGASTDTQYF
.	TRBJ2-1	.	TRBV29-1	TGCAGCGTTGCCCGTACAGGGACCTACAATGAGCAGTTCTTC	CSVARTGTYNEQFF
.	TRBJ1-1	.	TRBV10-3	TGTGCCATCACCTCTGCCGGGTCTGACACTGAAGCTTTCTTT	CAITSAGSDTEAFF
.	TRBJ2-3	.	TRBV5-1	TGCGCCAGCAGCTTGGCCGAGGGTACGCAGTATTTT	CASSLAEGTQYF
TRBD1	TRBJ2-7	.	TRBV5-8	TGTGCCAGCAGCCCCCTGACAGGGAACTACGAGCAGTACTTC	CASSPLTGNYEQYF
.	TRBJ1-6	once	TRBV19	TGTGCCAGTAGAATCGACTCTCAGGGATTGAATTCACCCCTCCACTTT	CASRIDSQGLNSPLHF
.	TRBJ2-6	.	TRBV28	TGTGCCAGCAGCTCTCTCGGCTCTGGGGCCAACGTCCTGACTTTC	CASSSLGSGANVLTF
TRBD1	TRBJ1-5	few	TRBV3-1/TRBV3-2	TGTGCCAGCAGCCAAAGGGACAGGAGCCAGCCCCAGCATTTT	CASSQRDRSQPQHF
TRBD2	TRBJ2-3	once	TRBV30	TGTGCCCGGGAGCTACTAGGGCGGGAGACAGATACGCAGTATTTT	CARELLGRETDTQYF
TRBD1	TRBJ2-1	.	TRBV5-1	TGCGCCAGCAGCTTATGGACAGGGAACTACAATGAGCAGTTCTTC	CASSLWTGNYNEQFF
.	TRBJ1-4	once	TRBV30	TGTGCCTGGAACAGACTTGAGGGAAAACTGTTTTTT	CAWNRLEGKLFF
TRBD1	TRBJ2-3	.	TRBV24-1	TGTGCCACCAGTGATTTGGGGGACAGGGGCACAGATACGCAGTATTTT	CATSDLGDRGTDTQYF
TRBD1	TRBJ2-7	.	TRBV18	TGTGCCAGCTCACCACAGATGGGACAGTGGGCCGAGCAGTACTTC	CASSPQMGQWAEQYF
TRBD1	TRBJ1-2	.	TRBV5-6	TGTGCCAGCAGCTGGGACAGAGATGGCTACACCTTC	CASSWDRDGYTF
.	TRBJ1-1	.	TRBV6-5	TGTGCCAGCAGCCGGACAGAAACCACTGAAGCTTTCTTT	CASSRTETTEAFF
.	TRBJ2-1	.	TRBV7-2	TGTGCCAGCAGCTTACGGAGAGTAGGGGATGGCAATGAGCAGTTCTTC	CASSLRRVGDGNEQFF
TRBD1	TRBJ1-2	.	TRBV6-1	TGTGCCAGCAGTGAACCCGGACAGGCCAAGGACTATGGCTACACCTTC	CASSEPGQAKDYGYTF
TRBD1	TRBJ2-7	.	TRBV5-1	TGCGCCAGCAGCTTTGGACAGGGTAATGGCGAGCAGTACTTC	CASSFGQGNGEQYF
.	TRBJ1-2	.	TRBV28	TGTGCCAGCAGGCGGGGTCTTGATACCAACTATGGCTACACCTTC	CASRRGLDTNYGYTF
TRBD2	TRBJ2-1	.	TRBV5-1	TGCGCCAGCAGCTTGAGACTAGCGCCGGGGGAGGAGCAGTTCTTC	CASSLRLAPGEEQFF
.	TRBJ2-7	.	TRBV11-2	TGTGCCAGCAGCTTAGGGTGGGAGGCAACCTACGAGCAGTACTTC	CASSLGWEATYEQYF
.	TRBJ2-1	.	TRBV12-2	TGTGCAAGTCGCACAGCGGGGCTATGCTCCTACAATGAGCAGTTCTTC	CASRTAGLCSYNEQFF
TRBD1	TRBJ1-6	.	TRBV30	TGTGCCTGGAGGGGGGGACAGGGCTTGTCACCCCTCCACTTT	CAWRGGQGLSPLHF
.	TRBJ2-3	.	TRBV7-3	TGTGCCAGCAGCTTAACCGGGTCAGATACGCAGTATTTT	CASSLTGSDTQYF